Shown below are 12 T cell receptor beta chains from a single sample sequenced in a study of CD8+ T cells in alopecia areata. Documented treatment: oral pan-JAK inhibitor, 5-10 mg twice daily. cDNA serving as the sequencing template came from extracted, reverse transcribed RNA. The table came from immunoSEQ multiplex PCR; TCRdb's copy has only in-frame clones and leaves some out. In the table there are more than 200,000 clones, about 64% of which are singletons. The specimen comprised CD4+ T cells sorted from blood, sampled at week 4, from a patient treated with tofacitinib. Every receptor here comes from a human donor with alopecia areata.

V usage is TRBV29-1 and J usage is TRBJ1-1; D remains unclear. Trimming took off 3 bases at V and 0 bases at J, with 8 bases between the two ends. This CDR3 has 13 residues. From germline, CDR1 is SQVTM and CDR2 ANQGSEA. CDR3 region: CSVDFRMNTEAFF. In DNA, the CDR3 is TGCAGCGTTGATTTTCGAATGAACACTGAAGCTTTCTTT.

The chain has TRBV10-3 and TRBJ2-5; D gene ambiguous. Trimming pared 3 bases from V and 1 base from J, leaving 6 bases between. The CDR3 has 13 amino acids. Germline CDR1 reads ENHRY; CDR2 reads SYGVKD. CDR3 coding DNA: TGTGCCATCAGTGAACCGGTCCAAGAGACCCAGTACTTC. Protein: CAISEPVQETQYF.

The V and J genes are TRBV10-3 and TRBJ1-6; 11 positions agree with TRBD1. This CDR3 contains 16 residues. The ends lost 4 bases at V and 6 bases at J; junction bases unmatched: 5. Germline CDR1 and CDR2: ENHRY and SYGVKD. The CDR3 nucleotides read TGTGCCATCAGTGTGGACAGGGGGCAATCTAATTCACCCCTCCACTTT. It is translated as CAISVDRGQSNSPLHF.

This clone appeared once. The CDR3 protein is CASSPLQGLEGYTF. The CDR3 DNA reads as TGTGCCAGCAGCCCCCTACAGGGGCTCGAAGGCTACACCTTC. The chain links TRBV11-3 to TRBJ1-2; 7 positions match TRBD1. This CDR3 has 14 residues. With V trimmed by 5 bases and J by 8 bases, 11 bases remained unmatched. From germline, CDR1 is SGHNT and CDR2 YENEEA.

This sequence joins TRBV5-4 and TRBJ2-5; 8 bases agree with TRBD2. This CDR3 region has 15 residues. The ends lost 2 bases at V and 2 bases at J; junction bases unmatched: 5. CDR1 is SGHNT and CDR2 is YYREEE in the germline V gene (reference sequence). As DNA, the CDR3 is TGTGCCAGCAGCTTCGGCGGGGGGACGCAAGAGACCCAGTACTTC. This translates into CASSFGGGTQETQYF.

A few counts support this clone. This chain links TRBV29-1 with TRBJ2-2; TRBD2 might be the D (5 bases). The germline gives CDR1 SQVTM, CDR2 ANQGSEA. CDR3 length: 13 residues. With 5 bases removed from V and 7 bases from J, the gap between germline ends came to 14 bases. The CDR3 DNA follows: TGCAGCGTTCAGATCCTAGAGGGCGGGGAGCTGTTTTTT. This translates into CSVQILEGGELFF.

V and J are TRBV5-1 and TRBJ2-5, with D possibly TRBD1 on 5 matching bases. The CDR3 totals 15 residues. The germline V gene encodes CDR1 SGHRS and CDR2 YFSETQ. V lost 2 bases, J lost 5 bases, and 16 bases lay in between. CDR3 nucleotides: TGCGCCAGCAGCTTTGACAGCACTCTTACCGAGACCCAGTACTTC. It translates to CASSFDSTLTETQYF.

This chain joins TRBV4-2 and TRBJ2-7; TRBD2 is a possible D gene (6 bases). V was pared by 4 bases and J by 7 bases, with 14 bases between. Germline V gene lookup returns CDR1 LGHNA and CDR2 YNFKEQ. The CDR3 sequence is 13 residues long. The CDR3 spells CASSRRDSGEQYF. The CDR3 nucleotides read TGTGCCAGCAGCCGACGGGACTCAGGAGAGCAGTACTTC.

The rearrangement uses TRBV5-1 and TRBJ2-3; D is possibly TRBD2 (6 bases). The germline V gene has CDR1 SGHRS and CDR2 YFSETQ. With 3 bases removed from V and 2 bases from J, the gap between germline ends came to 13 bases. The CDR3 runs 15 residues. CDR3 amino acids: CASSSGDSYTDTQYF. For the CDR3, the DNA is TGCGCCAGCAGCTCGGGGGACTCTTACACAGATACGCAGTATTTT. Supplemented by reference TRBV5-1 and TRBJ2-3, the full variable domain reads KAGVTQTPRYLIKTRGQQVTLSCSPISGHRSVSWYQQTPGQGLQFLFEYFSETQRNKGNFPGRFSGRQFSNSRSEMNVSTLELGDSALYLCASSSGDSYTDTQYFGPGTRLTVL.

About this clone: The junction shows a germline mismatch at one end, possibly a read error. The CDR3 coding sequence is TGTGCTAGCAGCCAACGCTACGGCTCCTACAATGAGCAGTTCTTC. This translates into CASSQRYGSYNEQFF. This chain connects TRBV7-7 to TRBJ2-1, with D hard to call. This CDR3 is 15 amino acids long. CDR1 is SSHAT, CDR2 FNYEAQ, per germline (reference sequence).

CDR3 coding DNA: TGTGCCAGCAGTTACGGACAGACTGCAACTAATGAAAAACTGTTTTTT. Translating it yields CASSYGQTATNEKLFF. This chain links TRBV6-6 with TRBJ1-4, with a possible D match to TRBD1 (6 bases). The ends were cut back, 2 bases at V and 0 bases at J, with 10 bases in the middle. Germline V gene lookup returns CDR1 MNHNY and CDR2 SVGAGI (reference sequence). The length of the CDR3 is 16 residues.

This chain joins TRBV9 and TRBJ1-6, with D possibly TRBD1 on 6 matching bases. This CDR3 is built from 15 residues. In germline, CDR1 is SGDLS, CDR2 YYNGEE. Trimming took off 0 bases at V and 7 bases at J, with 11 bases between the two ends. DNA for the CDR3: TGTGCCAGCAGCGTAGGGGGCAGGGGAAATTCACCCCTCCACTTT. As protein: CASSVGGRGNSPLHF.